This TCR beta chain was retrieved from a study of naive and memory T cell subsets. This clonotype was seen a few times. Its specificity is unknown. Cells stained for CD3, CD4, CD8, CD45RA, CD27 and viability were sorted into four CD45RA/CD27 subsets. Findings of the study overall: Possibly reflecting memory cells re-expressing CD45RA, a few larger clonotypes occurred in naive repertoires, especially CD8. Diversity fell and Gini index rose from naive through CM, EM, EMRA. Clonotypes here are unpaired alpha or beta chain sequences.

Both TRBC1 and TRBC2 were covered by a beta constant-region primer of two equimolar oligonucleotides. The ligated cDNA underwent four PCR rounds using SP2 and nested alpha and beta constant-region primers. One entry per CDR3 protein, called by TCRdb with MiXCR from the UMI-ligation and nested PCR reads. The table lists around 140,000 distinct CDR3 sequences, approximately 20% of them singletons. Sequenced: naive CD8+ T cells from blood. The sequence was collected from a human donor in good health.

CDR3 sequence reads: CASSSWRETSNEQFF. The CDR3 DNA sequence: TGTGCCAGCAGTTCTTGGCGGGAGACGTCTAATGAGCAGTTCTTC. V usage is TRBV27 and J usage is TRBJ2-1; the match to TRBD2 covers 7 bases. J gave up 7 bases and V 4 bases, and 10 bases lay outside the gene matches. The CDR3 extends over 15 amino acids. The germline gives CDR1 MNHEY, CDR2 SMNVEV (reference sequence).